The source of this T cell receptor (beta chain) is a study of OX40 agonist ivuxolimab in advanced cancers. Study in general: Eligibility admitted prior anti-PD-1, anti-PD-L1 or anti-CTLA-4 therapy; 40% to 50% had some. Study-level points and caveats: Expanded clones were, on average, more numerous among CD8+ T cells than CD4+.

From germline, CDR1 is LNHDA and CDR2 SQIVND (reference sequence). Trimming cost V 1 base and J 1 base, with 10 bases left between them. The CDR3 runs to 15 residues. A history of autoimmune disease or systemic immunosuppression excluded patients. The investigators sampled blood at baseline, at cycle 4 day 1, and at cycle 7 day 1. About this clone: What it binds is unknown.

Assay used: immunoSEQ multiplex PCR; TCRdb lists only in-frame clones, some missing. This sample yields 100,000 to 120,000 clones, of which 89% are seen a single time; 0.27% belongs to the top ten. Specimen: CD4+ or CD8+ T cells sorted from blood, collected in a trial of the OX40 agonist ivuxolimab. The gene calls are TRBV19 and TRBJ2-5; D is unclear. This clonotype was obtained from an adult with an advanced solid tumor such as melanoma, head and neck, liver or kidney cancer. The CDR3 loop reads CASSIGRAIQETQYF. The CDR3 DNA reads as TGTGCCAGTAGTATAGGTCGGGCGATCCAAGAGACCCAGTACTTC.